There are many counts of the clone carrying this T cell receptor beta chain. Germline loops: CDR1 SQVTM, CDR2 ANQGSEA. CDR3 size: 13 residues. V shed 5 bases and J shed 4 bases, with 14 bases lying between them. The source of the sample is a study of T-cell reconstitution after alpha-beta-depleted transplantation in children. For TCRbeta, the library was prepared with unique molecular identifiers. MiXCR was run by TCRdb on the PCR reads, yielding one entry per CDR3 protein. This table holds 250,000 to 350,000 distinct CDR3 sequences, 9.5% to 10% found once. The TCR comes from a human donor who donated a stem cell graft to a child with SCID. The chain couples TRBV29-1 to TRBJ1-1; D is possibly TRBD1 (6 bases). Sample: PBMCs from the stem cell graft donor, taken from the stem cell graft. The CDR3 nucleotides are TGCAGCGTTTCTACAGGGAGGGTCACTGAAGCTTTCTTT. This sequence encodes CSVSTGRVTEAFF.